This T cell receptor beta chain stems from a study of cytomegalovirus exposure and HLA in healthy donors. CDR1 and CDR2 from the germline V gene are SGDLS and YYNGEE. The CDR3 runs 20 residues. The V and J ends lost 3 bases and 1 base, in that order; junction bases with no gene match: 11. Regarding this clone: No antigen is known for it.

Points from the study as a whole: Cytomegalovirus status was reportedly diagnosed by the classifier with high specificity and sensitivity.

Primers for the PCR totalled 60 Vbeta and 13 Jbeta. TCRdb's table, derived via immunoSEQ multiplex PCR, lists solely in-frame clones and lacks some. Of about 150,000 clones listed, around three quarters are singletons. Sequenced sample: PBMCs. The clonotype originates from a man between 35 and 55 years old in good health and CMV-seropositive. This rearrangement joins TRBV9 to TRBJ2-2, with 14 bases that match TRBD2. The CDR3 region has the DNA TGTGCCAGCAGCGACCCCAAACCGACTAGCGGGAGGGAGAACACCGGGGAGCTGTTTTTT. The encoded protein is CASSDPKPTSGRENTGELFF. Full variable domain (rest looked up from reference TRBV9 and TRBJ2-2): DSGVTQTPKHLITATGQRVTLRCSPRSGDLSVYWYQQSLDQGLQFLIQYYNGEERAKGNILERFSAQQFPDLHSELNLSSLELGDSALYFCASSDPKPTSGRENTGELFFGEGSRLTVL.